This T cell receptor beta chain derives from a study of PD-1 blockade in classical Hodgkin lymphoma. About the study: Patients had nivolumab dosed at 3 mg/kg, delivered intravenously every 2 weeks.

After autologous stem cell transplantation all patients relapsed, and prior brentuximab vedotin exposure differed between cohorts. Some clones are missing from TCRdb's copy, which holds only in-frame ones; the method was immunoSEQ multiplex PCR. The profile shows roughly 97,000 clones, roughly 84% of them singletons. The CDR3 length is 13 residues. Germline assignment: CDR1 SNHLY and CDR2 FYNNEI. V shed 4 bases and J shed 3 bases, with 8 bases lying between them. Study-level findings and limits: Patients newly diagnosed and complete responders had comparable baseline diversity. CD4+ TCR diversity, unlike CD8+, climbed significantly by C4D1. What drove the repertoire differences, possibly disease activity or prior therapy, has not been defined.

As regards this clone: Antigen unknown.

The rearrangement links TRBV2 to TRBJ2-3; D is perhaps TRBD1 or TRBD2 (5 bases each). This TCR derives from a human donor with classical Hodgkin lymphoma. This material consisted of peripheral blood mononuclear cells (PBMCs), taken at baseline. CDR3 sequence reads: CASSGDLTDTQYF. In DNA form, the CDR3 reads TGTGCCAGCAGTGGGGACCTGACAGATACGCAGTATTTT.